This note documents a single T cell receptor beta chain sequence. Its cognate antigen has yet to be identified. No much larger clone is present one base from it, and per-base qualities are unavailable. The treatment or condition label, as the study defines it: live attenuated yellow fever vaccine strain. At each blood-draw timepoint, two biological replicates of bulk PBMCs were obtained. PBMCs were isolated from peripheral blood using a standard Ficoll-Paque protocol. TriZol was used to extract RNA from bulk PBMCs, from CD4 and CD8 fractions, and from dextramer-positive and dextramer-negative fractions. This sample stems from a study of T cells after yellow fever vaccination (dated by TCRdb to the late 2010s). Study-level background: The SMART-Seq v4 Ultra Low Input RNA kit was used to prepare libraries from fractions with low cell numbers. To follow T-cell clones before and after both primary and booster YFV17D yellow fever vaccination, bulk TCR alpha and beta repertoires underwent longitudinal sequencing. Two healthy male donors made up the cohort, one aged 18 to 30 years and the other aged 30 to 40 years. Blood samples were taken at several timepoints before and after primary and secondary immunization, and bulk PBMC replicates and cell subsets were isolated. General conclusions and limits of the study: Compared with the primary T-cell response, the secondary T-cell response was weaker but faster, peaking on day 5 rather than day 15. Only a couple of donors were included in the study, so the extent to which the findings can be generalized is limited. Computational filtering was needed because FACS-sorted repertoires could contain abundant contaminating clonotypes from the bulk population. A small share of clonotypes occurred in both CD4 and CD8 compartments, likely arising from convergent recombination. After the booster, most clones that had expanded after primary vaccination were detected again (about 97% of CD4 and around nine tenths of CD8), suggesting broad maintenance of memory.

Synthesis of TCR cDNA relied on 5'RACE template switching, a step that introduced a universal primer site along with unique molecular identifiers. Priming for cDNA synthesis came from both the TCR alpha and TCR beta constant segments. Library amplification involved two PCR steps, and the second step added sample barcodes and sequencing adapters. Sequencing of libraries was done on Illumina HiSeq 2500 (2x100 bp) or NovaSeq (2x150 bp). Processing in the source paper ran as follows. Demultiplexing of reads and collapsing into UMI consensus sequences were performed with MIGEC, and V(D)J alignment was carried out with MiXCR. Clonotypes responding to the vaccine were identified with edgeR on replicate PBMC samples, with the criteria of FDR below 0.01 and a log2 fold change above 5 up to day 15. Each bulk clonotype received a CD4 or CD8 identity based on whether the sequenced CD4 or CD8 repertoire contained that clonotype at higher abundance. Clones were called with MiXCR by TCRdb after fastp trimmed the public reads at Q25, and only in-frame beta chains were retained. CDR3 protein sequences are deduplicated, and each keeps its most common genes and DNA. TCRdb, not the authors, supplied the V and J calls. The sample profile shows about 340,000 distinct CDR3 sequences; 7.5% to 9% of them were found once. The biggest ten clones account for 15% to 20% of the sample.

The CDR3 covers 13 residues, taking in both the cysteine and the phenylalanine. Just CDR3 DNA is preserved here, 39 bases in frame from base 1. According to the germline V gene, CDR1 reads SGHRS and CDR2 reads YFSETQ. At the junction V is shortened by 5 bases and J by 2 bases, with 9 bases in between. The clonotype comes from a man aged 18 to 29 who received the YFV17D yellow fever vaccine. The chain employs TRBV5-1 and TRBJ2-3, with the D gene not confidently named. Sequenced here: PBMCs, sampled on the day of the first yellow fever vaccination. Read as DNA, the sequence is TGCGCCAGCAGTATGCTGATCACAGATACGCAGTATTTT. Its translation reads: CASSMLITDTQYF. With the rest looked up from the reference TRBV5-1 and TRBJ2-3 genes rather than sequenced, the full variable domain is KAGVTQTPRYLIKTRGQQVTLSCSPISGHRSVSWYQQTPGQGLQFLFEYFSETQRNKGNFPGRFSGRQFSNSRSEMNVSTLELGDSALYLCASSMLITDTQYFGPGTRLTVL.